Listed below are T cell receptor beta chains from one sample, sequenced in a study of blood T cell repertoires in COVID-19. Sequencing was performed with immunoSEQ multiplex PCR; in TCRdb, only in-frame clones are kept and a portion is missing. The sample has about 74,000 clones, around 88% seen once. What was sequenced was peripheral blood. These receptors were obtained from a woman over 75 with active or convalescent COVID-19. Both conserved end residues are part of each CDR3. The D gene is left open where the match is weak.

NA,TRBJ1-2,TRBV9,CASSAGTTGYITF
TRBD1,TRBJ1-1,TRBV3-1/TRBV3-2,CASSHRTGLNTEAFF
NA,TRBJ1-1,TRBV6-5,CASSLGGNTEAFF
NA,TRBJ1-5,TRBV19,CASRQGIGSNQPQHF
NA,TRBJ1-3,TRBV28,CASKNSLSSGNTIYF
NA,TRBJ2-7,TRBV9,CASSVGRRGGHEQYF
NA,TRBJ2-5,TRBV9,CASSARGETQYF
TRBD1,TRBJ1-2,TRBV6-2/TRBV6-3,CASSPPGQGYYGYTF
TRBD1,TRBJ2-5,TRBV3-1/TRBV3-2,CASSLTGQDVQETQYF
TRBD1,TRBJ2-3,TRBV28,CASRTGLKTQYF
NA,TRBJ2-1,TRBV7-2,CASSLSTMYNEQFF
NA,TRBJ2-3,TRBV29-1,CSVENNGVADTQYF
NA,TRBJ1-2,TRBV14,CASSQSGPGYTF
TRBD1,TRBJ1-5,TRBV9,CASSVAGQVLEGNQPQHF
TRBD1,TRBJ2-2,TRBV5-4,CASSDRRTGANTGELFF
NA,TRBJ2-7,TRBV9,CASSEGPREGQYEQYF
TRBD1,TRBJ1-1,TRBV10-1,CASSRDSMNTEAFF
NA,TRBJ1-1,TRBV9,CASSVGRRNTEAFF
TRBD1,TRBJ1-4,TRBV2,CASSATGATNEKLFF
TRBD2,TRBJ2-3,TRBV19,CASSQASGVGARTDTQYF
TRBD2,TRBJ2-1,TRBV27,CASNEAGGVYNEQFF
NA,TRBJ1-1,TRBV5-6,CASSLVAGYTEAFF
TRBD1,TRBJ2-3,TRBV18,CASSSLFGTVSTDTQYF
NA,TRBJ1-2,TRBV24-1,CATSAGVGYTF
NA,TRBJ1-1,TRBV11-3,CASSQMGTATEAFF
TRBD2,TRBJ2-2,TRBV27,CASSRRGGVTGELFF
TRBD1,TRBJ2-1,TRBV5-1,CASSLEGQEYNEQFF
TRBD1,TRBJ1-1,TRBV5-1,CASSRVGQGVGNTEAFF
TRBD1,TRBJ1-2,TRBV5-1,CASTGVLGYGYTF
NA,TRBJ2-3,TRBV25-1,CGRREADTQYF
NA,TRBJ2-5,TRBV4-3,CASSQDGRPQETQYF
NA,TRBJ1-2,TRBV5-8,CASSLSEANYGYTF
NA,TRBJ2-3,TRBV5-1,CASSSEGRSDTQYF
NA,TRBJ2-7,TRBV5-4,CASSTGQSYEQYF
NA,TRBJ1-6,TRBV7-9,CASISTGTLHF
TRBD1,TRBJ1-2,TRBV6-5,CASSYRGLYYGYTF
NA,TRBJ1-6,TRBV12-5,CASGPTKNNSPLHF
TRBD1,TRBJ1-2,TRBV9,CASSATGDYGYTF
TRBD2,TRBJ2-2,TRBV19,CASRSWGEGLGTGELFF